The rows below give T cell receptor beta chains drawn from one sample of a study of blood T cells in healthy people across ages. TCRdb redid the calling of the 5' RACE reads with MiXCR, one entry per CDR3 protein. The sample consists of more than 500,000 distinct CDR3 sequences, about 26% of them appearing once. Specimen: blood. All receptors come from a woman in her 70s in good health. Each CDR3 is given with its conserved first and last residue. A D gene is named only where the DNA matches it firmly. The listing skips clone size in some rows; elsewhere it reads once, few, many or a size class.

clone_size,j_call,cdr3_length,d_call,v_call,cdr3_aa,cdr3_nt
few,TRBJ2-1,19,TRBD2,TRBV7-2,CASSLIGTGGYPADNEQFF,TGTGCCAGCAGCTTAATTGGGACGGGGGGGTACCCCGCTGACAATGAGCAGTTCTTC
-,TRBJ2-1,16,TRBD2,TRBV9,CASSGTGTTPLAEQFF,TGTGCCAGCAGCGGAACCGGGACTACGCCTTTGGCTGAGCAGTTCTTC
-,TRBJ2-2,14,-,TRBV6-2/TRBV6-3,CASSYSTHTGELFF,TGTGCCAGCAGTTACTCAACGCACACCGGGGAGCTGTTTTTT
-,TRBJ2-3,15,TRBD2,TRBV30,CAWSVLAGTVDTQYF,TGTGCCTGGAGTGTTCTAGCGGGGACGGTAGATACGCAGTATTTT
once,TRBJ2-1,15,TRBD2,TRBV6-2/TRBV6-3,CASTRSSSGGNEQFF,TGTGCCAGCACCCGAAGTTCTAGCGGTGGCAATGAGCAGTTCTTC
-,TRBJ2-4,14,TRBD1,TRBV29-1,CSVEGRDRGNIQYF,TGCAGCGTTGAAGGAAGGGACAGGGGAAACATTCAGTACTTC
-,TRBJ2-4,16,-,TRBV6-2/TRBV6-3,CASKTRDKLAKNIQYF,TGTGCCAGCAAAACCCGGGACAAATTAGCCAAAAACATTCAGTACTTC
few,TRBJ2-7,15,-,TRBV12-3/TRBV12-4,CASSPNRVRAYEQYF,TGTGCCAGCAGTCCAAATAGGGTTAGGGCCTACGAGCAGTACTTC
many,TRBJ1-5,13,-,TRBV6-5,CASSETVNQPQHF,TGTGCCAGCAGCGAGACAGTCAATCAGCCCCAGCATTTT
few,TRBJ1-2,14,TRBD1,TRBV4-1,CASSQPGQGTGYTF,TGCGCCAGCAGCCAGCCGGGACAGGGAACCGGCTACACCTTC
-,TRBJ1-3,18,-,TRBV20-1,CSASSLGRGEESRNTIYF,TGCAGTGCTAGTAGTCTTGGGAGGGGTGAGGAATCTCGAAACACCATATATTTT
-,TRBJ1-1,12,TRBD1,TRBV20-1,CSARAPQGATFF,TGCAGTGCTAGAGCTCCACAGGGGGCTACTTTCTTT
-,TRBJ1-4,15,TRBD1,TRBV13,CASSFRTGGDEKLFF,TGTGCCAGCAGCTTCCGGACAGGCGGTGATGAAAAACTGTTTTTT
few,TRBJ1-3,16,-,TRBV11-2,CASSLSTLSSGNTIYF,TGTGCCAGCAGCTTATCGACGTTGAGCTCCGGAAACACCATATATTTT
-,TRBJ2-1,16,-,TRBV28,CASSLRGVSSYNEQFF,TGTGCCAGCAGTTTGCGTGGGGTTAGCTCCTACAATGAACAGTTCTTC
many,TRBJ1-4,13,-,TRBV20-1,CSARTATNEKLFF,TGCAGTGCGCGGACAGCAACTAATGAAAAACTGTTTTTT
-,TRBJ1-4,15,TRBD1,TRBV12-3/TRBV12-4,CASSLPQGADEKLFF,TGTGCCAGCAGTTTACCCCAGGGGGCGGATGAAAAACTGTTTTTT
once,TRBJ1-1,13,TRBD1,TRBV29-1,CSVVTGGDTEAFF,TGCAGCGTCGTAACAGGGGGGGACACTGAAGCTTTCTTT
-,TRBJ1-2,14,-,TRBV7-9,CASSFHGAEDGYTF,TGTGCCAGCAGCTTCCATGGGGCGGAGGATGGCTACACCTTC
-,TRBJ1-5,15,TRBD1,TRBV25-1,CASSDPGGGNQPQHF,TGTGCCAGCAGTGACCCAGGGGGAGGCAATCAGCCCCAGCATTTT
few,TRBJ2-5,12,-,TRBV20-1,CSATIIQETQYF,TGCAGTGCTACGATTATCCAAGAGACCCAGTACTTC
few,TRBJ1-3,16,-,TRBV6-6,CASSYLGMASGNTIYF,TGTGCCAGCAGTTACCTAGGGATGGCCTCTGGAAACACCATATATTTT
-,TRBJ2-3,15,TRBD1,TRBV7-2,CASSRTGDGSDTQYF,TGTGCCAGCAGCCGGACAGGGGATGGTTCAGATACGCAGTATTTT
-,TRBJ2-5,12,-,TRBV20-1,CSAPGAPETQYF,TGCAGTGCTCCGGGGGCCCCAGAGACCCAGTACTTC
few,TRBJ2-2,14,-,TRBV9,CASRGGSVTGELFF,TGTGCCAGCAGGGGGGGCAGCGTTACCGGGGAGCTGTTTTTT
-,TRBJ1-5,15,-,TRBV4-2,CVSSQDPRGNQPQHF,TGTGTCAGCAGCCAAGACCCTAGGGGGAATCAGCCCCAGCATTTT
-,TRBJ2-6,18,TRBD1,TRBV3-1,CASSLSGTARSGANVLTF,TGTGCCAGCAGTCTATCCGGGACAGCTCGCTCTGGGGCCAACGTCCTGACTTTC
few,TRBJ2-4,15,-,TRBV11-1,CASSLAGPPGHIQYF,TGTGCCAGCAGCTTAGCTGGGCCCCCGGGGCACATTCAGTACTTC
-,TRBJ2-5,16,TRBD1,TRBV5-1,CASSLAGGPIQETQYF,TGCGCCAGCAGCTTGGCAGGGGGCCCTATCCAAGAGACCCAGTACTTC
-,TRBJ1-4,17,-,TRBV7-2,CASSSRVLRATNEKLFF,TGTGCCAGCAGCTCCAGGGTGTTGCGTGCAACTAATGAAAAACTGTTTTTT
many,TRBJ1-2,13,-,TRBV6-2/TRBV6-3,CASSPGLNYGYTF,TGTGCCAGCAGTCCGGGACTTAACTATGGCTACACCTTC
-,TRBJ1-2,15,-,TRBV4-3,CASSHLTTGNYGYTF,TGCGCCAGCAGCCATTTAACCACAGGAAACTATGGCTACACCTTC
few,TRBJ2-5,15,-,TRBV5-1,CASSFGKDGQLAQYF,TGCGCCAGCAGCTTTGGAAAGGACGGACAGTTGGCCCAGTACTTC
few,TRBJ1-1,15,-,TRBV18,CASSPALSADTEAFF,TGTGCCAGCTCACCAGCACTTTCGGCTGACACTGAAGCTTTCTTT
-,TRBJ2-3,13,-,TRBV29-1,CSVTTGSTDTQYF,TGCAGCGTCACCACTGGGAGCACAGATACGCAGTATTTT
few,TRBJ2-1,16,TRBD2,TRBV9,CASSDRRSGGYNEQFF,TGTGCCAGCAGCGACAGGAGAAGCGGGGGCTACAATGAGCAGTTCTTC
-,TRBJ2-2,15,-,TRBV29-1,CSALGGASPTGELFF,TGCAGCGCCCTAGGTGGGGCATCCCCTACCGGGGAGCTGTTTTTT
few,TRBJ1-1,13,-,TRBV2,CASSESRKGEAFF,TGTGCCAGCAGTGAAAGTAGAAAAGGGGAAGCTTTCTTT
-,TRBJ2-3,14,-,TRBV20-1,CSASLRGVGGTQYF,TGCAGTGCTAGTCTTCGTGGGGTCGGGGGTACGCAGTATTTT
few,TRBJ2-7,13,TRBD1,TRBV7-8,CASSVDRVGEQYF,TGTGCCAGCAGCGTAGACAGGGTTGGCGAGCAGTACTTC
-,TRBJ2-5,14,-,TRBV4-3,CASSEEPSRGTQYF,TGCGCCAGCAGCGAAGAGCCGTCTAGGGGGACCCAGTACTTC
many,TRBJ1-6,15,-,TRBV4-3,CASSLGGLNNSPLHF,TGCGCCAGCAGCCTTGGGGGGTTGAATAATTCACCCCTCCACTTT
-,TRBJ2-3,15,-,TRBV4-2,CASSQEIGRTDTQYF,TGTGCCAGCAGCCAAGAAATCGGCCGAACAGATACGCAGTATTTT